Included here is one T cell receptor beta chain sequence, with context. The sequenced patients had an expansion of CD8+CD57+ cells seen by flow cytometry. This specimen comes from a study of CD8+CD57+ T cells in acquired aplastic anemia. Study-wide context: Sorted cells (CD4+ and CD8+) yielded DNA amounts that averaged about 2.9 ug.

Profiles of TCR beta VDJ and CDR3 were generated from a genomic DNA template. MiXCR, applied by TCRdb to the reads, yields one record per CDR3 protein. The table lists around 42,000 distinct CDR3 sequences, approximately 57% of them singletons. The CDR3 sequence is 16 residues long. The J segment lost 2 bases and the V segment lost 5 bases, leaving 7 bases of the junction unmatched. CDR1 and CDR2 (germline): LNHDA, SQIVND (reference sequence). The chain couples TRBV19 to TRBJ2-5; 11 bases align to TRBD2. This clonotype was obtained from a human donor with aplastic anemia. Sequencing was performed on sorted CD4+, CD8+, or CD8+CD57+ T cells (not recorded which) from PBMCs. This CDR3 reads CASSPRLAGRQETQYF. CDR3 sequence (DNA): TGTGCCAGTAGTCCAAGACTAGCGGGGAGACAAGAGACCCAGTACTTC.